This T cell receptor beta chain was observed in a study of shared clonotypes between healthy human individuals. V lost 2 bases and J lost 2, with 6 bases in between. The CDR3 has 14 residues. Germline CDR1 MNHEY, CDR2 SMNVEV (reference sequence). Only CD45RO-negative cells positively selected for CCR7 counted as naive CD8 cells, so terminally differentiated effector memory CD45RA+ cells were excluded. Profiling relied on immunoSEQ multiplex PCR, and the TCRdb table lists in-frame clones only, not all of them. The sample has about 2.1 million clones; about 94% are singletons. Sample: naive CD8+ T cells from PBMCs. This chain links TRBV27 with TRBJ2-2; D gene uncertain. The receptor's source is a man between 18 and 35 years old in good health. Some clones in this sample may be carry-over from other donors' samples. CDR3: CASSLATNTGELFF. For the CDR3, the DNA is TGTGCCAGCAGTTTAGCGACCAACACCGGGGAGCTGTTTTTT.